One sample yielded the 4 T cell receptor beta chains listed below, sequenced in a study of blood T cell repertoires in COVID-19. Measured with immunoSEQ multiplex PCR; TCRdb has only the in-frame clones, and not every one. The table shows some 170,000 clones, with around four fifths occurring only once. Sequenced: peripheral blood. These receptors were collected from a woman between 40 and 55 years old with COVID-19, enrolled during active disease.

This clone showed up just once. The rearrangement joins TRBV29-1 to TRBJ1-2, with 10 nucleotides matching TRBD1. Unmatched junction bases numbered 9, after V lost 2 bases and J lost 3 bases. Germline V CDR1 and CDR2: SQVTM, ANQGSEA. The length of the CDR3 is 16 residues. CDR3 nucleotides: TGCAGCGTTGAAAGGACAGGGGGGAAGAGAGACTATGGCTACACCTTC. It codes for CSVERTGGKRDYGYTF.

The chain links TRBV6-1 to TRBJ2-1; 12 nucleotides agree with TRBD2. Germline V gives CDR1 MNHNS, CDR2 SASEGT. CDR3 length: 16 amino acids. V gave up 4 bases and J gave up 8 bases; unmatched junction bases: 9. CDR3 region: CASSALLAGGRYEQFF. CDR3 DNA: TGTGCCAGCAGTGCCTTACTAGCGGGAGGTAGATATGAGCAGTTCTTC.

The chain is built from TRBV2 and TRBJ2-1; TRBD2 matches at 12 bases. The CDR3 consists of 17 residues. From germline, CDR1 is SNHLY and CDR2 FYNNEI. Germline trimming cut 5 bases from V and 2 bases from J; bases unmatched to any gene: 7. DNA of the CDR3: TGTGCCAGCAGTCTGACTAGCGGGGGACTACCCTACAATGAGCAGTTCTTC. It yields the protein CASSLTSGGLPYNEQFF.

The rearrangement links TRBV28 to TRBJ2-7; D gene uncertain. Germline V gives CDR1 MDHEN, CDR2 SYDVKM. The germline V and J ends were trimmed by 3 bases and 3 bases, with 6 bases remaining between them. This CDR3 is built from 12 residues. CDR3 in DNA: TGTGCCAGCAGTTTGCGGTACTACGAGCAGTACTTC. Translation: CASSLRYYEQYF.